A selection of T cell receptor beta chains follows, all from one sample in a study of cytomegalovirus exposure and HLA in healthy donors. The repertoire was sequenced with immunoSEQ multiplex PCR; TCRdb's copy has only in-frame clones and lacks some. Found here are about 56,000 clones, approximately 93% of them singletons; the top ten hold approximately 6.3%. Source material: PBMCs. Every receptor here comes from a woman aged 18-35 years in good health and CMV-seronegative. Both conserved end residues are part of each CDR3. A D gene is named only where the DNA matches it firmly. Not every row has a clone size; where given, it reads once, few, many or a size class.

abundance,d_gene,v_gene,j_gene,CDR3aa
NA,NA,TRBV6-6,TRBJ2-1,CASSPGVNEQFF
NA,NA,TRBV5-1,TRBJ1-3,CASSPGLGRNTIYF
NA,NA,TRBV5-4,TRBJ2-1,CASSLDAGAGDEQFF
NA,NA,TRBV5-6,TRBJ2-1,CASSPNGGRQQFF
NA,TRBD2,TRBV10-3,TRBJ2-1,CAISTGTRDVNEQFF
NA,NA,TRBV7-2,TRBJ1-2,CASSLDTGPNYGYTF
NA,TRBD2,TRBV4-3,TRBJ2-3,CASSQALAELSTDTQYF
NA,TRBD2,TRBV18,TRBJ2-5,CASSPGLAGGRETQYF
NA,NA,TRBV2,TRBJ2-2,CASSVQGPRSTGELFF
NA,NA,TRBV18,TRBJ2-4,CASSPVEGVGIQYF
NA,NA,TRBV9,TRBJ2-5,CASSVGSSDPRETQYF
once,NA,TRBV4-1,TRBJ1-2,CASSQATGSPSYGYTF
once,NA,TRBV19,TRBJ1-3,CATSISASAIINTIYF
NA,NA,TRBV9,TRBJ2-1,CASSVGVEGREQFF
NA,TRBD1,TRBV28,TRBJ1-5,CASKPRRSRQGSDQPQHF
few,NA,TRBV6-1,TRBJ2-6,CASSDPPGSPGANVLTF
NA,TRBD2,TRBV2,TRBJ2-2,CASSSEAGAGGELFF
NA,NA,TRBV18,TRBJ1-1,CASSPSSGGGWFTEAFF
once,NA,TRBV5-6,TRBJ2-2,CASSLLTTRRGSGELFF
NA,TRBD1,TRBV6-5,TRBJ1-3,CASSYSTGPGNTIYF
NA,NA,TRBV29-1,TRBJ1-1,CSVVSWAGTEAFF
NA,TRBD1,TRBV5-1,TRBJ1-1,CASAKTGEMNTEAFF
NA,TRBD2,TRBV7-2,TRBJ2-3,CASSFRGRGTDTQYF
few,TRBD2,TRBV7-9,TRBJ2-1,CASSFGTSGPSYNEQFF
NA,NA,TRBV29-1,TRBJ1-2,CSVEDRDYGYTF
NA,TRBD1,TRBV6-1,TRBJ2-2,CASSRDRGIGELFF
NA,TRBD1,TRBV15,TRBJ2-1,CATSRVSRTGGYEQFF
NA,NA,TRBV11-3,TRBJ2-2,CASSPETGSTGELFF
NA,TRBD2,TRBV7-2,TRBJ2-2,CASSPLAGVVPGELFF
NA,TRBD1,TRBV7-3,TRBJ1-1,CASSPQPGTGLNTEAFF
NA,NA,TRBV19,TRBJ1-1,CASSAWTATEAFF
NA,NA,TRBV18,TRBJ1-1,CASSPGGRGMNTEAFF
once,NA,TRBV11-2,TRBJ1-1,CASSLLPAGETEAFF
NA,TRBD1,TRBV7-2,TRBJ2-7,CASSLAAGGPYEQYF
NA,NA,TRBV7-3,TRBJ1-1,CASSANRNTEAFF
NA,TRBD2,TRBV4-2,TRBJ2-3,CASSQDSGRPGDTQYF
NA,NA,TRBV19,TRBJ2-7,CASRPSVSYEQYF
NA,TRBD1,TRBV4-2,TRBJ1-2,CASSQTGISHYGYTF
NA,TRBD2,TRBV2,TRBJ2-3,CAGTGGSTDTQYF
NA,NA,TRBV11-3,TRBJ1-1,CASSIGAANTEAFF
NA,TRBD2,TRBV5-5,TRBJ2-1,CASSRGTSFYEQFF
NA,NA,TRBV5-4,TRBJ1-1,CASSYDRNTEAFF
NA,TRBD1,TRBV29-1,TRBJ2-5,CSVRGDRGGLTRGPETQYF
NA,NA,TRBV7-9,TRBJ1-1,CASSVGQSEAFF
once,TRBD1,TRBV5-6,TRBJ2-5,CASSDTGTGGLETQYF
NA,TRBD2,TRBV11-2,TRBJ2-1,CASSKVGSGYNEQFF
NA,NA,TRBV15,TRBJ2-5,CATSRDRSSAQYF
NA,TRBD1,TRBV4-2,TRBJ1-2,CASSQDRTGDYGYTF
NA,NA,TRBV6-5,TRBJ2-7,CASSYNSPPYEQYF
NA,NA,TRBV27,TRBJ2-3,CASSFRPQTSADTQYF
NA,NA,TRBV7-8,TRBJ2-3,CASNHWDFTDTQYF
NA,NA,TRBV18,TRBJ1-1,CASSQRRSGIGDTEAFF
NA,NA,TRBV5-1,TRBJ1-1,CASSTQGQDPMNTEAFF
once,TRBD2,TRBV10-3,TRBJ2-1,CAISEPGLALEQFF